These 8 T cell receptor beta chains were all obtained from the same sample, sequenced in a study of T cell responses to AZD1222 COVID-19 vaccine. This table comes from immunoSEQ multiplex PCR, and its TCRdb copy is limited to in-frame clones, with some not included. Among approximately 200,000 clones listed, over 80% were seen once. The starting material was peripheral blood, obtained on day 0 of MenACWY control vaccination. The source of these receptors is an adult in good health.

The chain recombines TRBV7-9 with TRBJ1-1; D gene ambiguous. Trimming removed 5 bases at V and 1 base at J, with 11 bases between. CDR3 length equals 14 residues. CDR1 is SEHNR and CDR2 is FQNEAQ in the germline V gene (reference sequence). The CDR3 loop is CASSPRAENTEAFF. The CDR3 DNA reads TGTGCCAGCAGCCCCCGGGCTGAGAACACTGAAGCTTTCTTT.

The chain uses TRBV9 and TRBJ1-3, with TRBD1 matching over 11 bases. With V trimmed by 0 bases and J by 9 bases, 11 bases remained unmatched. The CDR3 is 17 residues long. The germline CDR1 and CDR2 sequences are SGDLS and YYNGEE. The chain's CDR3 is CASSVGSHGTGGSTIYF. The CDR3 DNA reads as TGTGCCAGCAGCGTAGGGAGTCACGGGACAGGGGGTAGCACCATATATTTT.

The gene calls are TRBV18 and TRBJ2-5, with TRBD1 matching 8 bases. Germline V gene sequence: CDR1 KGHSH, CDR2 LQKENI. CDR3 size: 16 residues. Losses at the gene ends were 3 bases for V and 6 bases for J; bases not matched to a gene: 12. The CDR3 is CASSPPNLQGAKTQYF. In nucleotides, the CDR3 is TGTGCCAGCTCACCTCCTAATTTGCAGGGGGCGAAGACCCAGTACTTC. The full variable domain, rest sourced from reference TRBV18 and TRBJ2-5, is NAGVMQNPRHLVRRRGQEARLRCSPMKGHSHVYWYRQLPEEGLKFMVYLQKENIIDESGMPKERFSAEFPKEGPSILRIQQVVRGDSAAYFCASSPPNLQGAKTQYFGPGTRLLVL.

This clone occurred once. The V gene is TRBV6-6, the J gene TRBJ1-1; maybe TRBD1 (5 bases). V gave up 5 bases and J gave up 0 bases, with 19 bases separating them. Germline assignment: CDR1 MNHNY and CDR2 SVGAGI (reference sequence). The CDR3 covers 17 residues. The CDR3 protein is CASSPQETEVMNTEAFF. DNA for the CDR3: TGTGCCAGCAGTCCACAGGAGACAGAGGTCATGAACACTGAAGCTTTCTTT.

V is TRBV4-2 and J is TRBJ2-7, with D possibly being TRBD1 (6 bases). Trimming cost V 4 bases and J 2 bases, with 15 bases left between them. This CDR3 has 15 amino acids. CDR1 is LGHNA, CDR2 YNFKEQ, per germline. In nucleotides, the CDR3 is TGTGCCAGCAGCCTAGGCAGGGGTGGCACCTACGAGCAGTACTTC. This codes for CASSLGRGGTYEQYF.

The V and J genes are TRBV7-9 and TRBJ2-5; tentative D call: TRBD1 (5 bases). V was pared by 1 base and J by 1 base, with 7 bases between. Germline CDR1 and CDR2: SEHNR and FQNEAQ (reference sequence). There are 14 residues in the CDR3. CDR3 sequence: CASSLEGVQETQYF. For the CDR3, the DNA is TGTGCCAGCAGCTTAGAAGGGGTCCAAGAGACCCAGTACTTC.

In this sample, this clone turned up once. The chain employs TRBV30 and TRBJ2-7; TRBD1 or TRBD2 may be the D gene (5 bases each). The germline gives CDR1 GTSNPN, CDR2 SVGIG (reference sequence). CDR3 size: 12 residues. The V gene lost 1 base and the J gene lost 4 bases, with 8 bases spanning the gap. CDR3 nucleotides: TGTGCCTGGAGTGGGGGCGGGTACGAGCAGTACTTC. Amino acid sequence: CAWSGGGYEQYF.

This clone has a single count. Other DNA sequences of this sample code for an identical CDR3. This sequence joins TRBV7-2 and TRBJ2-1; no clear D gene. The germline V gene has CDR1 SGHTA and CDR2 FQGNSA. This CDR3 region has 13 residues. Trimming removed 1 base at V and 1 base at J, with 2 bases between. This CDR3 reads CASSLGSYNEQFF. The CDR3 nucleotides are TGTGCCAGCAGCTTAGGTTCCTACAATGAGCAGTTCTTC.